These T cell receptor beta chains were read from a single sample in a study of cytomegalovirus exposure and HLA in healthy donors. Assay: immunoSEQ multiplex PCR; the TCRdb copy retains only in-frame clones and omits some. The data contain tens of thousands of clones, around 62% of them singletons. The specimen was PBMCs. The receptors derive from a male donor in good health and CMV-seropositive. Both conserved end residues are trimmed from each CDR3. The order of the fields is J gene, CDR3 length, V gene, clone size, CDR3 protein. Rows give clone size only sometimes, using once, few, many, or a class for an expanded clone.

>TRBJ2-1|12|TRBV5-1|-
ASKRQGGHNEQF
>TRBJ2-5|15|TRBV7-9|-
ASSLPPLAGFQETQY
>TRBJ1-6|15|TRBV9|-
ASSKGHPDSYNSPLH
>TRBJ2-3|11|TRBV28|once
ASSLGGRNTQY
>TRBJ2-5|15|TRBV5-1|few
ASSLGVAGADQETQY
>TRBJ2-5|10|TRBV5-1|-
ASRRAGETQY
>TRBJ2-5|11|TRBV15|-
ATLGALSETQY
>TRBJ2-3|15|TRBV28|-
ASSTIRTGGFTDTQY
>TRBJ2-7|10|TRBV2|few
ASSPVGYEQY
>TRBJ2-7|11|TRBV29-1|-
SGTGTGSDEQY
>TRBJ2-7|12|TRBV7-2|-
ASSSSLSSYEQY
>TRBJ2-1|13|TRBV29-1|-
SVDPPRSSYNEQF
>TRBJ2-5|13|TRBV28|-
ASSLDQGPRETQY
>TRBJ1-1|11|TRBV7-3|-
ASSSRTSTEAF
>TRBJ2-7|11|TRBV7-9|-
ASSSTDRDEQY
>TRBJ1-2|16|TRBV9|-
ASSVNPAGTAANYGYT
>TRBJ1-1|11|TRBV5-5|-
ASSFTQNTEAF
>TRBJ2-7|13|TRBV28|few
ASSSGGGLNYEQY
>TRBJ2-7|10|TRBV29-1|-
SVSRGTYEQY
>TRBJ2-2|15|TRBV7-9|-
ASSSPRDRGMSGELF
>TRBJ2-5|13|TRBV7-9|-
ASSLRKRTMETQY
>TRBJ1-3|15|TRBV5-1|-
ASSLGQGGLSGNTIY
>TRBJ2-1|13|TRBV7-2|-
ASSRTSGSHNEQF
>TRBJ2-7|11|TRBV27|-
ASSLRGPYEQY
>TRBJ1-2|11|TRBV19|-
ASKAPGDYGYT
>TRBJ2-7|15|TRBV15|once
ATSRDRPGLAGDEQY
>TRBJ2-5|14|TRBV7-6|few
ASSFLTGALVETQY
>TRBJ2-7|10|TRBV29-1|-
SVSQGAEEQY
>TRBJ1-2|13|TRBV29-1|-
SVEESVRQSYGYT
>TRBJ1-4|13|TRBV19|-
ASSGLEVSNEKLF
>TRBJ1-6|12|TRBV5-5|-
ASSYGQGYSPLH
>TRBJ2-3|13|TRBV29-1|few
SVSRGSGGSDTQY
>TRBJ1-1|13|TRBV5-1|-
ASSLGTGVSTEAF
>TRBJ2-7|15|TRBV4-2|few
ASSQDLGLAGGREQY
>TRBJ1-1|12|TRBV6-5|few
ASSLAEGRAEAF
>TRBJ2-3|12|TRBV7-9|few
ASSFSRQLDTQY
>TRBJ2-5|16|TRBV18|-
ASSPTSGRTNWGETQY
>TRBJ1-4|11|TRBV19|-
ASSPVSGEKLF
>-|13|TRBV6-1|-
ASSGGLAGGGEQY